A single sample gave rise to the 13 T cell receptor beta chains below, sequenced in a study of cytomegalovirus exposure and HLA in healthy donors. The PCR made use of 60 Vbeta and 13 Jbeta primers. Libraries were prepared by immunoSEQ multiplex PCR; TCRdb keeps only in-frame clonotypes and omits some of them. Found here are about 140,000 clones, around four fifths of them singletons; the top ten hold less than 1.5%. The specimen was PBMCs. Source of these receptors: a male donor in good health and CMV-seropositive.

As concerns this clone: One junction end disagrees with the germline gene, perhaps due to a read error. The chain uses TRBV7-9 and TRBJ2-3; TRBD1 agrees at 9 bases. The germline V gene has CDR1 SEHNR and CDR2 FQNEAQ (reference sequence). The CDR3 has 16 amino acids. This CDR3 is CSSSLKYEGQGNTQYF. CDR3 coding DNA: TGTTCCAGCAGCTTAAAGTACGAGGGACAGGGCAATACGCAGTATTTT.

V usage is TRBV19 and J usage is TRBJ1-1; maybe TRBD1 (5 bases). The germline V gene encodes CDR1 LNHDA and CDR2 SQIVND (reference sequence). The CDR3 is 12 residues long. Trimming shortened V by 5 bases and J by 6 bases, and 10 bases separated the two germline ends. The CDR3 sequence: CASSSAGPEAFF. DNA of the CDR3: TGTGCCAGTAGTTCCGCGGGACCTGAAGCTTTCTTT.

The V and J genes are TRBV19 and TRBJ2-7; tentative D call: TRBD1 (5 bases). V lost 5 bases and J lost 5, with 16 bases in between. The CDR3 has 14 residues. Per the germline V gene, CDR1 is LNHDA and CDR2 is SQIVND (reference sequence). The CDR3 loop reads CASSLTGRAHEQYF. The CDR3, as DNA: TGTGCCAGTAGTCTAACGGGCAGGGCCCACGAGCAGTACTTC.

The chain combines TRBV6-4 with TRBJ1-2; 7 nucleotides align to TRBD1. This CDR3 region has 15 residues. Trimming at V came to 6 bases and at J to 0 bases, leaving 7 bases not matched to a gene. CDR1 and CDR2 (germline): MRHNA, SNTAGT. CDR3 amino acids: CASSLTGTSNYGYTF. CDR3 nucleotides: TGTGCCAGCAGCCTGACAGGGACATCTAACTATGGCTACACCTTC.

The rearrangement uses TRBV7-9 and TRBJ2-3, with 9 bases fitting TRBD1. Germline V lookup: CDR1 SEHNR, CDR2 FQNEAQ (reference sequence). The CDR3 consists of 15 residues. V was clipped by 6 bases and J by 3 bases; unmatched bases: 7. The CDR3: CASSLGDRETDTQYF. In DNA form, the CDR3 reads TGTGCCAGCAGTCTCGGGGACAGGGAAACAGATACGCAGTATTTT.

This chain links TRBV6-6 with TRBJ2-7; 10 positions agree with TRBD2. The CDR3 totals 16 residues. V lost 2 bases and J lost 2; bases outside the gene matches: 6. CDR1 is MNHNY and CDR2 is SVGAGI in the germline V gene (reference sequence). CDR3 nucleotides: TGTGCCAGCAGTTACAATATAGCGGGGGGACCCTACGAGCAGTACTTC. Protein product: CASSYNIAGGPYEQYF.

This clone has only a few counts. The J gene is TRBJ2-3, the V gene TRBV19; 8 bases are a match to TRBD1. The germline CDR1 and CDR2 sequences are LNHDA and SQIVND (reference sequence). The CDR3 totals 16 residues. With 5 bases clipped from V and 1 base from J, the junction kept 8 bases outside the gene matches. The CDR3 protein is CASSHGQGLGTDTQYF. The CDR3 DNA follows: TGTGCCAGTAGTCATGGACAGGGACTGGGCACAGATACGCAGTATTTT.

CDR3 nucleotides: TGTGCCAGCAGCCCCGACTCGGGAACGCAGTATTTT. This gives the protein CASSPDSGTQYF. V usage is TRBV5-4 and J usage is TRBJ2-3, with D possibly TRBD2 on 5 matching bases. The V and J ends lost 4 bases and 9 bases respectively, with 12 bases between them. There are 12 residues in the CDR3. Germline CDR1 and CDR2: SGHNT and YYREEE (reference sequence).

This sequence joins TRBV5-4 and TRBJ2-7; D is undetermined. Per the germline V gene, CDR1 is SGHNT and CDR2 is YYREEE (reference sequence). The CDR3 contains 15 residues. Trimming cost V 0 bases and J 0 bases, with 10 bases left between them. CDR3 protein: CASSLGYGSSYEQYF. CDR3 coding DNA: TGTGCCAGCAGCTTGGGGTACGGTTCCTCCTACGAGCAGTACTTC.

CDR3 sequence (DNA): TGTGCCAGCAGCGCAAGCGGGGGGGGCTACAATGAGCAGTTCTTC. Translated, it gives CASSASGGGYNEQFF. The rearrangement links TRBV7-8 to TRBJ2-1, with 10 positions matching TRBD2. V was clipped by 5 bases and J by 3 bases; unmatched bases: 4. The CDR3 totals 15 residues. The germline gives CDR1 SGHVS, CDR2 FQNEAQ.

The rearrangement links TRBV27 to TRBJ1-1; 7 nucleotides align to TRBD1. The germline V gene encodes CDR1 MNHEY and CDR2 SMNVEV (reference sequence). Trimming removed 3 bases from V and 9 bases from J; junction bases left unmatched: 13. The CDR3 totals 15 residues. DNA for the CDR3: TGTGCCAGCAGTTTGGGGGCTGAAGGGGGCACCCAAGCTTTCTTT. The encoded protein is CASSLGAEGGTQAFF.

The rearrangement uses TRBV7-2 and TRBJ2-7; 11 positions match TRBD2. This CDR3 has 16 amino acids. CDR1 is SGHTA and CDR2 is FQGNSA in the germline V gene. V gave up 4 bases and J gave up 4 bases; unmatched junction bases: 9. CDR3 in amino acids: CASSSLAGGGAYEQYF. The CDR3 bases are TGTGCCAGCAGCTCGCTAGCGGGAGGAGGGGCTTACGAGCAGTACTTC.

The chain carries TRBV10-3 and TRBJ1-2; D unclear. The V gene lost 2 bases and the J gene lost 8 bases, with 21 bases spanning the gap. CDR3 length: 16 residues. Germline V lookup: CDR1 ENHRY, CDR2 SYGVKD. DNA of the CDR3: TGTGCCATCAGTGAGACCCTCGAGGGCGCAGCGGGCGGCTACACCTTC. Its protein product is CAISETLEGAAGGYTF.